Described below is a single TCR beta chain sequence and its context. The antigen is not known. Relapse after autologous stem cell transplantation occurred in every patient, and brentuximab vedotin exposure varied. Losses at the gene ends were 5 bases for V and 4 bases for J; bases not matched to a gene: 4. There are 16 residues in the CDR3. The germline CDR1 and CDR2 sequences are MNHEY and SMNVEV (reference sequence). The assay was immunoSEQ multiplex PCR, and TCRdb's table has in-frame clones only and misses some. The data contain almost 100,000 clones, about nine tenths of them singletons. The sample comes from a study of PD-1 blockade in classical Hodgkin lymphoma. Broader study findings: TCR diversity at baseline was reported to be reduced in newly diagnosed patients relative to healthy donors. Newly diagnosed patients had diversity similar to the baseline diversity of complete responders. At C4D1, TCR diversity had climbed significantly for CD4+ cells, though not for CD8+ cells. Exclusion covered patients beginning nivolumab under 1 year post-ASCT.

This material consisted of peripheral blood mononuclear cells (PBMCs), taken at baseline. This receptor was identified in a human donor with classical Hodgkin lymphoma. This sequence joins TRBV27 and TRBJ2-2, with 13 positions matching TRBD2. In DNA form, the CDR3 reads TGTGCCAGCAGTCCTCGGACTAGCGGGGGCACCGGGGAGCTGTTTTTT. Its translation is CASSPRTSGGTGELFF.